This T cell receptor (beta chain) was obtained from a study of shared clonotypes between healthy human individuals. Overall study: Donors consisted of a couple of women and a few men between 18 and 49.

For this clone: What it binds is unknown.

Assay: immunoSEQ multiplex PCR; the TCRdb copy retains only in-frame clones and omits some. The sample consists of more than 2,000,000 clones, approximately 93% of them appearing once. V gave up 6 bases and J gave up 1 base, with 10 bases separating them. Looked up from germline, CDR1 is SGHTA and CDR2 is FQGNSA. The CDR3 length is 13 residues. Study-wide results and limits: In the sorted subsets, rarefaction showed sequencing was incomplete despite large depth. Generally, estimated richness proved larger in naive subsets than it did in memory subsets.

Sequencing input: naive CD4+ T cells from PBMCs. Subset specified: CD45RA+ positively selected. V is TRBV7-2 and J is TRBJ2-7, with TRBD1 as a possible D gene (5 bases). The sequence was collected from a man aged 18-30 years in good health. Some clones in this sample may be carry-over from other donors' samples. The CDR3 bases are TGTGCCAGCAGGGGGTCAGGGTCCTACGAGCAGTACTTC. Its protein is CASRGSGSYEQYF.